This TCR beta chain was observed in a study of T cell repertoires in cytomegalovirus infection. Points from the study as a whole: Using cumulative public TCR beta family frequency, the authors identified those who carried CMV together with the relevant HLA.

About this clonotype: Antigen specificity is unknown.

TCRdb fed the reads into MiXCR, producing one record per CDR3 protein. The table shows some 150,000 distinct CDR3 sequences, with about a quarter occurring only once. V lost 2 bases and J lost 5, with 12 bases in between. Germline CDR1 reads SGHTA; CDR2 reads FQGNSA. The CDR3 is 14 residues long. This chain links TRBV7-2 with TRBJ2-5; D unresolved. Sequencing was done on a sample of PBMCs. The sequence was obtained from a human donor in good health (CMV status not recorded). Some clones in this sample may be carry-over from other donors' samples. CDR3 coding DNA: TGTGCCAGCAGCTTATATGGAGTTCTGGAGACCCAGTACTTC. Its protein product is CASSLYGVLETQYF.